This T cell receptor (beta chain) derives from a study of Ad26.COV2.S vaccination and SARS-CoV-2 variants. About the research overall: Once, or twice with 56 days between doses, Ad26.COV2.S was given intramuscularly.

The treatment was: about 20 received Ad26.COV2.S at low or high dose, single or two shots; about 5 received placebo; per-sample allocation not given. After the first vaccine or placebo injection, samples were drawn on day 63. In Boston, an adult donor aged 18-55 years took part. Sequenced by immunoSEQ multiplex PCR; TCRdb stores in-frame clones only, minus some. The repertoire holds almost 400,000 clones, with around 91% as singletons. Turning to this clone: Its target is unknown.

Germline V lookup: CDR1 ENHRY, CDR2 SYGVKD. The CDR3 is made up of 12 amino acids. The ends were cut back, 5 bases at V and 7 bases at J, with 9 bases in the middle. Study-level points and caveats: Vaccine recipients had higher spike-specific TCR breadth than placebo recipients. Placebo recipients and vaccine recipients were similar in non-spike TCR breadth.

This chain joins TRBV10-3 and TRBJ2-1, with D perhaps TRBD2 (6 bases). The input for sequencing was peripheral blood, taken in a trial of Ad26.COV2.S vaccine versus placebo. This TCR was sampled from a person aged 18 to 59 who received the Ad26.COV2.S COVID-19 vaccine or a placebo. CDR3 region: CAISIRGNEQFF. CDR3 DNA: TGTGCCATCAGTATCCGGGGGAATGAGCAGTTCTTC.